Listed here are 15 T cell receptor beta chains from one sample, sequenced in a study of identical twins. TCRdb reprocessed the 5' RACE reads via MiXCR and lists one record per CDR3 protein. The sample lists approximately 620,000 distinct CDR3 sequences, approximately 9% occurring once. This sample also appeared in a second study, on yellow fever vaccine responses in identical twins.

Sequencing was done on a sample of PBMCs. These receptors all come from a woman aged 18-30 years in good health.

This clonotype was detected only a few times. V usage is TRBV20-1 and J usage is TRBJ1-1, with 8 nucleotides matching TRBD1. CDR1 is DFQATT and CDR2 is SNEGSKA in the germline V gene (reference sequence). This CDR3 contains 16 residues. J lost 2 bases, V lost 1 base, and 9 bases had no gene match. Here the CDR3 DNA reads TGCAGTGCTAGAGGCCCCCTGGACAGGGCTAACACTGAAGCTTTCTTT. Translation: CSARGPLDRANTEAFF.

The chain recombines TRBV7-2 with TRBJ2-7; weak D call: TRBD2 (5 bases). Germline V gives CDR1 SGHTA, CDR2 FQGNSA. This CDR3 contains 15 residues. Trimming took 4 bases from V and 0 from J, leaving 13 bases between them. CDR3 in DNA: TGTGCCAGCAGCTCCCGGGGAGCGTTCTCCTACGAGCAGTACTTC. This codes for CASSSRGAFSYEQYF.

This clonotype appeared many times. This chain connects TRBV12-3 or TRBV12-4 to TRBJ1-3; the D gene is possibly TRBD1 (6 bases). This CDR3 has 15 residues. V lost 6 bases, J lost 0 bases, and 12 bases lay in between. The chain's CDR3 is CASRSGGGSGNTIYF. For the CDR3, the DNA is TGTGCCAGCAGGTCCGGGGGCGGCTCTGGAAACACCATATATTTT.

The chain has TRBV19 and TRBJ2-2; unclear D gene. Trimming shortened V by 6 bases and J by 4 bases, and 6 bases separated the two germline ends. CDR1 is LNHDA, CDR2 SQIVND, per germline (reference sequence). This CDR3 is built from 12 residues. The DNA of the CDR3 is TGTGCCAGTAGGGGCGCCACCGGGGAGCTGTTTTTT. It specifies CASRGATGELFF.

The J gene is TRBJ1-6, the V gene TRBV10-3; 7 bases fit TRBD1. The germline CDR1 and CDR2 sequences are ENHRY and SYGVKD. The CDR3 covers 15 residues. The junction had 10 bases not matched to a gene; V was cut back by 6 bases and J by 8 bases. The CDR3 bases are TGTGCCATCAGCGGTCAGGGGACAGAGGATTCACCCCTCCACTTT. Residues: CAISGQGTEDSPLHF.

This clonotype was picked up many times. The gene calls are TRBV29-1 and TRBJ2-2; perhaps TRBD1 as D (5 bases). Germline CDR1 SQVTM, CDR2 ANQGSEA. This CDR3 contains 14 residues. The V end lost 7 bases, the J end lost 0 bases, and 12 bases lay between the germline ends. The CDR3 DNA sequence: TGCAGCGCCAGCTCAGGGACGAACACCGGGGAGCTGTTTTTT. Residues: CSASSGTNTGELFF.

J is TRBJ1-1 and V is TRBV7-2; D is uncertain. Trimming took off 5 bases at V and 4 bases at J, with 14 bases between the two ends. The CDR3 loop spans 14 amino acids. The germline V gene has CDR1 SGHTA and CDR2 FQGNSA. The CDR3 spells CASSLGPRITEAFF. The CDR3 nucleotides are TGTGCCAGCAGCCTAGGACCCCGGATCACTGAAGCTTTCTTT.

This clonotype was found a few times. The CDR3 sequence is CASRGDGVYNEQFF. In DNA form, the CDR3 reads TGTGCCAGTAGAGGGGACGGAGTATACAATGAGCAGTTCTTC. The chain has TRBV27 and TRBJ2-1; D possibly matches TRBD1 or TRBD2 (5 bases each). The ends were cut back, 9 bases at V and 4 bases at J, with 16 bases in the middle. Per germline, CDR1 MNHEY and CDR2 SMNVEV (reference sequence). The CDR3 has 14 amino acids.

The V gene is TRBV20-1, the J gene TRBJ2-7, with D maybe TRBD1 (5 bases). The CDR3 length is 16 residues. V was trimmed by 2 bases and J by 1 base, leaving 18 bases between them. The germline V gene has CDR1 DFQATT and CDR2 SNEGSKA (reference sequence). This CDR3 reads CSARPIRGRGSYEQYF. Written as DNA, the CDR3 is TGCAGTGCTAGACCGATAAGGGGAAGGGGATCCTACGAGCAGTACTTC.

This clonotype was seen only a few times. This chain uses TRBV28 with TRBJ2-3; 8 nucleotides agree with TRBD1. In germline, CDR1 is MDHEN, CDR2 SYDVKM. Trimming took 10 bases from V and 10 from J; bases not matched to a gene: 31. The CDR3 runs 19 residues. This CDR3 reads CATVPLALEGDRLLGSQYF. The CDR3 DNA reads TGTGCCACCGTTCCACTTGCTCTAGAAGGGGACAGGTTGTTGGGTTCGCAGTATTTT.

This chain connects TRBV12-3 or TRBV12-4 to TRBJ1-4, with TRBD1 as a possible D gene (6 bases). V lost 6 bases, J lost 3 bases, and 14 bases lay in between. The CDR3 consists of 15 residues. The CDR3 spells CASSFATGPNEKLFF. The CDR3 DNA follows: TGTGCCAGCAGCTTTGCGACAGGCCCTAATGAAAAACTGTTTTTT.

This clonotype has only a few counts. The V call is TRBV5-6, the J call TRBJ2-7, with TRBD1 identical over 9 bases. The CDR3 sequence is 14 residues long. The V segment lost 2 bases and the J segment 5 bases; nucleotides outside the gene matches: 5. CDR1 is SGHDT and CDR2 is YYEEEE in the germline V gene. The DNA for the CDR3 is TGTGCCAGCAGCTTTGGACAGGGGCAGGACGAGCAGTACTTC. Its translation is CASSFGQGQDEQYF.

This sequence joins TRBV6-1 and TRBJ2-3, with TRBD1 matching 7 bases. Germline V CDR1 and CDR2: MNHNS, SASEGT. V gave up 6 bases and J gave up 3 bases; unmatched junction bases: 12. This CDR3 has 16 amino acids. Written as DNA, the CDR3 is TGTGCCAGCAGCGCTAACAGGGGAATGTTGACAGATACGCAGTATTTT. Its protein is CASSANRGMLTDTQYF.

The J gene is TRBJ2-2, the V gene TRBV5-1; 8 bases fit TRBD2. From germline, CDR1 is SGHRS and CDR2 YFSETQ. The junction had 14 bases not matched to a gene; V was cut back by 0 bases and J by 7 bases. There are 18 residues in the CDR3. This CDR3 reads CASSLEISGIHLGGELFF. The CDR3 coding sequence is TGCGCCAGCAGCTTGGAGATTAGCGGGATCCATCTTGGCGGGGAGCTGTTTTTT.

This clonotype was seen more than once but under ten times. The rearrangement joins TRBV7-9 to TRBJ2-6, with D unclear. Germline lookup yields CDR1 SEHNR and CDR2 FQNEAQ (reference sequence). CDR3 length: 14 amino acids. V shed 1 base and J shed 12 bases, with 13 bases lying between them. The CDR3 loop reads CASSLGFDLPVLTF. CDR3 bases: TGTGCCAGCAGCTTAGGCTTCGACCTCCCCGTCCTGACTTTC.